This T cell receptor beta chain was captured in a study of T cells expressing NK-cell markers (dated by TCRdb to about 2020). In terms of the full investigation: TCR beta-chain repertoires were profiled in sorted CD3+CD56+NKG2C+, CD3+CD56+NKG2C- and CD3+CD56-NKG2C+ T-cell subsets from fewer than 10 donors. Seven of the eight sequenced donors were HCMV-seropositive and one was HCMV-seronegative. All eight donors whose samples were sequenced were randomly selected healthy volunteers, three of them men and five women. Illumina HiSeq 2000/2500, MiSeq or NextSeq was used to sequence libraries as 2 x 150 bp reads.

What the authors observed across the whole study: It remained unclear whether the expanded NKG2C-expressing T cell clones were specific for HCMV antigens. Those dominant clonotypes were again the most abundant among CD3+CD56-NKG2C+ cells in a handful of donors, at about 28.3-65%. For several donors, the dominant CD3+CD56+NKG2C+ clonotypes were among the top 10 CD8+ clonotypes and accounted for 1.0-7.0% of CD8+ T cells.

Sequenced on an Illumina HiSeq 2000. 5'RACE template switching, by which a universal primer site and unique molecular identifiers were added, was used to make TCR beta cDNA libraries. Priming for cDNA synthesis came from the TCR beta constant segment, and two successive PCR amplification steps followed. The original methods were these. MIGEC was used to demultiplex reads and group the reads by UMI, and MiTCR was used to assemble and quantify clonotypes. Only TCR cDNA sequences supported by at least two reads were kept to exclude erroneous sequences. The tcR package was used for downstream repertoire analysis, and clonotypes were matched across fractions by CDR3 nucleotide sequence plus V segment. VDJmatch was used to annotate antigen specificity against VDJdb, with one amino acid substitution in CDR3 allowed. TCRdb reprocessed the reads and lists each CDR3 protein sequence as a single entry, with no DNA. In this record, the V and J calls reflect TCRdb's handling and not the investigators' own analysis. The sample's own table lists some 390,000 distinct CDR3 sequences. The top ten hold around 10% of the sample.

As to this clonotype: No antigen is known for it.

HCMV-specific IgG was detected in serum with a commercial ELISA kit to determine HCMV serostatus. Ficoll density gradient centrifugation was used to isolate peripheral blood mononuclear cells from blood. The source material was blood T cells: a sorted CD56 or NKG2C T cell subset, CD4+ or CD8+ T cells, or bulk PBMC T cells (not recorded which). This TCR came from a woman in her 50s in good health. Donor details come from another sample of the same person, matched by shared clones.

The CDR3 reads as follows: CASSGSASYEQYF. Recombination connected TRBV10-2 to TRBJ2-7; as DNA is missing, the TRBD2 call by TCRdb cannot be tested. Including the terminal cysteine and phenylalanine, the CDR3 comprises 13 residues. This entry has no DNA. The germline V gene gives CDR1 as WSHSY and CDR2 as SAAADI.